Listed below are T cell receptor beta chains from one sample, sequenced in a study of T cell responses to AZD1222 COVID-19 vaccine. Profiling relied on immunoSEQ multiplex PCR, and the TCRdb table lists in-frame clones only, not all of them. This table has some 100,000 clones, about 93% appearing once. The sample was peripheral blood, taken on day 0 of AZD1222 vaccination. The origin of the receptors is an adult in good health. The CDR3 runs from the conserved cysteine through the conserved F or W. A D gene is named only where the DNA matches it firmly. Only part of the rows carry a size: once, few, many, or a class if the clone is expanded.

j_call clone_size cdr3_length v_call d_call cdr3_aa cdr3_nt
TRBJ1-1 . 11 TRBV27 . CASSFRGEAFF TGTGCCAGCAGTTTTCGAGGGGAAGCTTTCTTT
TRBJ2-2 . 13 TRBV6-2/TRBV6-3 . CASSYSNTGELFF TGTGCCAGCAGTTACTCGAACACCGGGGAGCTGTTTTTT
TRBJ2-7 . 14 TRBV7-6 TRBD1 CASSLGDSGYEQYF TGTGCCAGCAGCTTAGGGGACAGTGGATACGAGCAGTACTTC
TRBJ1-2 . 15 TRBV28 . CASKGGVRVLYGYTF TGTGCCAGCAAAGGTGGGGTTCGCGTCCTCTATGGCTACACCTTC
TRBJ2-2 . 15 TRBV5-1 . CASSLLRLGTGELFF TGCGCCAGCAGCTTGTTGAGGCTTGGCACCGGGGAGCTGTTTTTT
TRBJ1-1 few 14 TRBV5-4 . CASSLDSMNTEAFF TGTGCCAGCAGCCTGGACAGCATGAACACTGAAGCTTTCTTT
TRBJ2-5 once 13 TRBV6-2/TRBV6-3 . CASSSTGVGTQYF TGTGCCAGCAGTTCGACGGGGGTGGGGACCCAGTACTTC
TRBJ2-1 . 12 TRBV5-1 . CASSLGAGEQFF TGCGCCAGCAGCTTAGGGGCGGGTGAGCAGTTCTTC
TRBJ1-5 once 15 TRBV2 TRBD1 CASSEFDRVNQPQHF TGTGCCAGCAGTGAATTTGACAGGGTCAATCAGCCCCAGCATTTT
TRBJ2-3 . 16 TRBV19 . CASSIIRLTSTDTQYF TGTGCCAGTAGTATTATCAGATTAACTAGCACAGATACGCAGTATTTT
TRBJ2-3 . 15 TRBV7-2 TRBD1 CASSFGTGNWDTQYF TGTGCCAGCAGCTTTGGGACAGGGAATTGGGATACGCAGTATTTT
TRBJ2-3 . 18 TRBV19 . CASTLKGWSGASTDTQYF TGTGCCAGTACCCTCAAGGGGTGGAGCGGTGCTAGCACAGATACGCAGTATTTT
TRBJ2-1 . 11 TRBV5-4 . CAGSSYNEQFF TGTGCCGGGAGCTCCTACAATGAGCAGTTCTTC
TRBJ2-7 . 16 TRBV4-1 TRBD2 CASSQETAGGPSEQYF TGCGCCAGCAGCCAAGAGACGGCGGGAGGGCCGAGTGAGCAGTACTTC
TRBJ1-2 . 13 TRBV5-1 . CASSSPLGSGYTF TGCGCCAGCAGCTCTCCCTTAGGGTCCGGCTACACCTTC